The table lists the clone carrying this T cell receptor (beta chain) with many counts. MiXCR, applied by TCRdb to the 5' RACE reads, yields one record per CDR3 protein. This table has about 57,000 distinct CDR3 sequences, 26% appearing once. The CDR3 covers 13 residues. Trimming took 6 bases from V and 4 from J; bases not matched to a gene: 5. From germline, CDR1 is SGHRS and CDR2 YFSETQ. Cells sorted as Tregs were CD4+, CD25+ and CD127-/low. The chain employs TRBV5-1 and TRBJ2-5; 8 positions match TRBD2. The specimen sequenced was tumor-infiltrating Tregs sorted from the breast tumor. This receptor was identified in a female donor with breast cancer. The CDR3 loop is CASTMRGAETQYF. The CDR3 nucleotides are TGCGCCAGCACTATGCGGGGGGCAGAGACCCAGTACTTC.